This T cell receptor (beta chain) was sequenced in a study of T cell changes during pregnancy in multiple sclerosis. From germline, CDR1 is SGHTA and CDR2 FQGNSA. This CDR3 has 18 amino acids. The V end lost 3 bases, the J end lost 0 bases, and 17 bases lay between the germline ends. This clone was seen only once. Profiled with immunoSEQ multiplex PCR; TCRdb holds only in-frame clones, not every one. The sample holds just over 55,000 clones, less than 95% seen once. The sample here was peripheral blood, taken after pregnancy. The source is a female donor in good health, enrolled as a control in a pregnancy study. The V and J genes are TRBV7-2 and TRBJ2-2, with TRBD2 as a possible D gene (6 bases). CDR3: CASSFLPRDSSNTGELFF. The CDR3 bases are TGTGCCAGCAGCTTTTTACCTCGGGACTCCTCGAACACCGGGGAGCTGTTTTTT.